In this sample, the clone carrying this TCR beta chain turned up many times. This CDR3 comprises 16 residues. Trimming cost V 5 bases and J 1 base; bases outside gene matches: 11. Per germline, CDR1 SEHNR and CDR2 FQNEAQ (reference sequence). The sample originates from a study of T-cell memory formation after mild COVID-19. MiXCR, applied by TCRdb to the 5' RACE reads, yields one record per CDR3 protein. Here the sample spans around 200,000 distinct CDR3 sequences, 9.5% being singletons. This sequence joins TRBV7-9 and TRBJ2-7, with TRBD1 identical over 7 bases. This clonotype originated in a young man who had mild COVID-19 (a few samples of this study predate the infection). Cell type and time point are not known. The material sequenced was PBMCs or a T cell subset sorted from them (not recorded which). CDR3 loop: CASSPPNRGGSYEQYF. The CDR3 coding sequence is TGTGCCAGCAGCCCCCCAAACAGGGGCGGGTCCTACGAGCAGTACTTC.